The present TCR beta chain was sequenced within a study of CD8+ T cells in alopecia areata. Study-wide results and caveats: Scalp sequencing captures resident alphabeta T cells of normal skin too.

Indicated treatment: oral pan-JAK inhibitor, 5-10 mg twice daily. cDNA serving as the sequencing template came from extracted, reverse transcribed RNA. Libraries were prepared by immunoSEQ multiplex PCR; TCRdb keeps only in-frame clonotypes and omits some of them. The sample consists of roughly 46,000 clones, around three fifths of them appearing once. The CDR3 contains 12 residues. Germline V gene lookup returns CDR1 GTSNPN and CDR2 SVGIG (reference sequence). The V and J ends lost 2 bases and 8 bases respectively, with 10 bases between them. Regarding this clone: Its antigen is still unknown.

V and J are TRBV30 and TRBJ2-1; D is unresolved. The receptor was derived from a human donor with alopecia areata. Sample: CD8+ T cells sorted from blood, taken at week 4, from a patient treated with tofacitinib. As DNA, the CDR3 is TGTGCCTGGAGTCATGGACGGGATGAGCAGTTCTTC. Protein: CAWSHGRDEQFF. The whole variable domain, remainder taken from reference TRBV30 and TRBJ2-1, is SQTIHQWPATLVQPVGSPLSLECTVEGTSNPNLYWYRQAAGRGLQLLFYSVGIGQISSEVPQNLSASRPQDRQFILSSKKLLLSDSGFYLCAWSHGRDEQFFGPGTRLTVL.